The rows below give T cell receptor beta chains drawn from one sample of a study of CD8+ T cells in alopecia areata. The method was immunoSEQ multiplex PCR; TCRdb's version includes in-frame clones alone and lacks a portion of them. The sample includes about 180,000 clones, 50% to 75% of them seen just once. The sequencing used CD4+ T cells sorted from blood, collected at week 0. The source of these receptors is a human donor with alopecia areata. Each CDR3 is given with its conserved first and last residue. The D gene is left open where the match is weak. Only part of the rows carry a size: once, few, many, or a class if the clone is expanded.

clone size: NA
CDR3 length: 15
J gene: TRBJ2-3
D gene: NA
V gene: TRBV7-2
CDR3 protein: CASSLRGRLTDTQYF
CDR3 DNA: TGTGCCAGCAGCTTACGGGGGCGCCTCACAGATACGCAGTATTTT

clone size: NA
CDR3 length: 15
J gene: TRBJ2-2
D gene: TRBD2
V gene: TRBV29-1
CDR3 protein: CSARGERGGSGELFF
CDR3 DNA: TGCAGCGCCCGCGGGGAGCGGGGGGGCTCCGGGGAGCTGTTTTTT

clone size: NA
CDR3 length: 13
J gene: TRBJ2-7
D gene: NA
V gene: TRBV29-1
CDR3 protein: CSVVPQGSYEQYF
CDR3 DNA: TGCAGCGTTGTCCCACAGGGTAGTTACGAGCAGTACTTC

clone size: few
CDR3 length: 13
J gene: TRBJ2-5
D gene: TRBD2
V gene: TRBV7-8
CDR3 protein: CASSSGLVETQYF
CDR3 DNA: TGTGCCAGCAGCTCGGGACTAGTGGAGACCCAGTACTTC

clone size: NA
CDR3 length: 15
J gene: TRBJ1-3
D gene: NA
V gene: TRBV10-3
CDR3 protein: CAIRPGPTSGNTIYF
CDR3 DNA: TGTGCCATCAGACCAGGGCCCACCTCTGGAAACACCATATATTTT

clone size: NA
CDR3 length: 12
J gene: TRBJ1-2
D gene: NA
V gene: TRBV29-1
CDR3 protein: CSVDSRAYGYTF
CDR3 DNA: TGCAGCGTTGATTCTCGGGCCTATGGCTACACCTTC

clone size: few
CDR3 length: 15
J gene: TRBJ2-2
D gene: NA
V gene: TRBV4-2
CDR3 protein: CASSQDLPGFGELFF
CDR3 DNA: TGTGCCAGCAGCCAAGATCTGCCGGGTTTCGGGGAGCTGTTTTTT

clone size: NA
CDR3 length: 11
J gene: TRBJ1-2
D gene: NA
V gene: TRBV29-1
CDR3 protein: CSVLSLDGYTF
CDR3 DNA: TGCAGCGTTTTGTCTCTGGATGGCTACACCTTC

clone size: NA
CDR3 length: 11
J gene: TRBJ1-1
D gene: NA
V gene: TRBV29-1
CDR3 protein: CSVGVNTEAFF
CDR3 DNA: TGCAGCGTTGGGGTGAACACTGAAGCTTTCTTT

clone size: NA
CDR3 length: 13
J gene: TRBJ2-7
D gene: NA
V gene: TRBV29-1
CDR3 protein: CSVGSGESYEQYF
CDR3 DNA: TGCAGCGTTGGGTCCGGGGAATCCTACGAGCAGTACTTC

clone size: few
CDR3 length: 14
J gene: TRBJ1-2
D gene: TRBD1
V gene: TRBV30
CDR3 protein: CAWVLRDRGVGYTF
CDR3 DNA: TGTGCCTGGGTCCTCCGGGACAGAGGCGTTGGCTACACCTTC

clone size: few
CDR3 length: 13
J gene: TRBJ1-5
D gene: NA
V gene: TRBV5-1
CDR3 protein: CASSLGTGEHQHF
CDR3 DNA: TGCGCCAGCAGCTTGGGTACGGGGGAACACCAGCATTTT

clone size: NA
CDR3 length: 12
J gene: TRBJ1-2
D gene: TRBD1
V gene: TRBV25-1
CDR3 protein: CASTTTGSGYTF
CDR3 DNA: TGTGCCAGCACTACGACAGGGAGTGGCTACACCTTC